The clone carrying this T cell receptor (beta chain) was observed once. The data belong to a study of blood T cell repertoires in COVID-19. Overall study: The United States, Italy and Spain supplied acute and convalescent COVID-19 samples. T cells, B-cell-depleted T cells, or PBMCs provided the cDNA or gDNA that served as material.

Germline CDR1 reads SGHTA; CDR2 reads FQGNSA. CDR3 length equals 17 residues. J lost 8 bases, V lost 1 base, and 6 bases had no gene match. Original processing methods: Counts of nucleated cells, estimated from reference gene primer amplification, were obtained. The data were produced by immunoSEQ multiplex PCR, yet TCRdb's version contains in-frame clones alone and is incomplete. V, J and clone size are those of that table, while D and trimming were read from the DNA. The table lists fewer than 65,000 clones, around nine tenths of them singletons, with about 4% in the top ten. The chain combines TRBV7-2 with TRBJ2-2; 14 bases line up with TRBD2. Sequenced: peripheral blood. This TCR was recovered from a man aged 50-59 years with acute or convalescent COVID-19. The CDR3 DNA reads as TGTGCCAGCAGCTTAGGGGGACTAGCGGGAGAATCAGGGGAGCTGTTTTTT. Protein product: CASSLGGLAGESGELFF.